Shown below are 21 T cell receptor beta chains from a single sample sequenced in a study of blood T cell repertoires in COVID-19. Clones were sequenced by immunoSEQ multiplex PCR, and TCRdb holds only the in-frame ones, with some missing. The repertoire holds hundreds of thousands of clones, with roughly 84% as singletons. Source material: PBMCs or T cells enriched from blood (not recorded which). The receptors shown here come from a woman aged 25 to 39 who had recovered from COVID-19.

The chain joins TRBV4-1 to TRBJ2-2, with D maybe TRBD2 (5 bases). The germline V gene encodes CDR1 MGHRA and CDR2 YSYEKL. V shed 4 bases and J shed 6 bases, with 21 bases lying between them. The CDR3 extends over 17 amino acids. CDR3 region: CASSPSRRLPHSGELFF. The DNA for the CDR3 is TGCGCCAGCAGCCCCAGCCGGAGACTACCCCATTCCGGGGAGCTGTTTTTT.

The J gene is TRBJ2-3, the V gene TRBV3-1 (or the pseudogene TRBV3-2), with 9 bases fitting TRBD1. This CDR3 has 14 amino acids. Trimming took 4 bases from V and 5 from J; bases not matched to a gene: 4. The germline V gene has CDR1 LGHDT and CDR2 YNNKEL (reference sequence). The chain's CDR3 is CASSPMTGGDTQYF. Here the CDR3 DNA reads TGTGCCAGCAGCCCAATGACAGGGGGAGATACGCAGTATTTT.

The J gene is TRBJ1-1, the V gene TRBV10-2; a possible D gene is TRBD1 (5 bases). Per germline, CDR1 WSHSY and CDR2 SAAADI. CDR3 length equals 14 residues. V lost 3 bases to trimming and J lost 7 bases, with 15 bases between them. The CDR3: CASSDPGGRDEAFF. The CDR3, as DNA: TGCGCCAGCAGTGACCCTGGGGGGAGGGATGAAGCTTTCTTT.

The chain combines TRBV7-2 with TRBJ2-2; 9 bases line up with TRBD2. The CDR3 is 15 amino acids. Per the germline V gene, CDR1 is SGHTA and CDR2 is FQGNSA. Trimming took 4 bases from V and 6 from J; bases not matched to a gene: 6. CDR3 DNA: TGTGCCAGCAGCTCGGGACTAGCTGGAGCCGGGGAGCTGTTTTTT. Protein sequence: CASSSGLAGAGELFF. Supplemented by reference TRBV7-2 and TRBJ2-2, the full variable domain reads GAGVSQSPSNKVTEKGKDVELRCDPISGHTALYWYRQSLGQGLEFLIYFQGNSAPDKSGLPSDRFSAERTGGSVSTLTIQRTQQEDSAVYLCASSSGLAGAGELFFGEGSRLTVL.

This sequence joins TRBV7-9 and TRBJ2-2, with a possible D match to TRBD2 (5 bases). V was cut by 5 bases and J by 4 bases, with 8 bases left in between. The germline gives CDR1 SEHNR, CDR2 FQNEAQ (reference sequence). This CDR3 region has 13 residues. CDR3 loop: CASSVLVTGELFF. The CDR3 region has the DNA TGTGCCAGCAGCGTACTAGTCACCGGGGAGCTGTTTTTT.

The chain couples TRBV25-1 to TRBJ2-7; 9 bases match TRBD1. This CDR3 is 14 amino acids long. From germline, CDR1 is MGHDK and CDR2 SYGVNS. J was trimmed by 3 bases and V by 4 bases; bases with no gene match: 4. The chain's CDR3 is CASSGSTGGYEQYF. The DNA for the CDR3 is TGTGCCAGCAGTGGCTCGACAGGGGGCTACGAGCAGTACTTC.

This chain uses TRBV6-1 with TRBJ1-2; TRBD1 aligns across 7 bases. This CDR3 region has 14 residues. Unmatched junction bases numbered 4, after V lost 1 base and J lost 5 bases. Germline CDR1 is MNHNS and CDR2 is SASEGT. The CDR3 region has the DNA TGTGCCAGCAGTGAAGGAGGGGGCGTTTATGGCTACACCTTC. Its protein product is CASSEGGGVYGYTF.

This clone was seen just once. This rearrangement joins TRBV24-1 to TRBJ1-5; maybe TRBD1 (6 bases). The CDR3 is 14 residues long. Trimming cost V 5 bases and J 3 bases, with 10 bases left between them. Germline-derived CDR1 and CDR2 are KGHDR and SFDVKD. CDR3 coding DNA: TGTGCCACCAGTGCCGGACAGTCCAATCAGCCCCAGCATTTT. Translated, it gives CATSAGQSNQPQHF.

J is TRBJ1-1 and V is TRBV10-3; D is ambiguous. Germline-derived CDR1 and CDR2 are ENHRY and SYGVKD. There are 13 residues in the CDR3. The ends were cut back, 3 bases at V and 6 bases at J, with 11 bases in the middle. CDR3 amino acids: CAISDRPRPEAFF. CDR3 coding DNA: TGTGCCATCAGTGACAGGCCGAGACCTGAAGCTTTCTTT.

The V call is TRBV5-4, the J call TRBJ2-3; a weak D match, TRBD2 (7 bases). Germline V gene sequence: CDR1 SGHNT, CDR2 YYREEE (reference sequence). Trimming pared 0 bases from V and 6 bases from J, leaving 11 bases between. The CDR3 consists of 14 residues. This CDR3 is CASSLVGGADTQYF. The DNA of the CDR3 is TGTGCCAGCAGCTTGGTGGGGGGGGCCGATACGCAGTATTTT.

V gene TRBV7-2 combines with J gene TRBJ1-4, with 8 bases that match TRBD1. Germline values: CDR1 SGHTA, CDR2 FQGNSA. V shed 3 bases and J 4 bases; nucleotides not matched to a gene: 4. This CDR3 comprises 15 residues. For the CDR3, the DNA is TGTGCCAGCAGCTTGCAGGGGGCGGGTAATGAAAAACTGTTTTTT. Protein sequence: CASSLQGAGNEKLFF.

The chain uses TRBV14 and TRBJ2-7, with 8 positions matching TRBD1. J gave up 5 bases and V 3 bases, and 12 bases lay outside the gene matches. This CDR3 region has 16 residues. The germline V gene encodes CDR1 SGHDN and CDR2 FVKESK. CDR3 coding DNA: TGTGCCAGCAGCCACCCGGTGGGACAGGCTATCCACGAGCAGTACTTC. It codes for CASSHPVGQAIHEQYF.

This clone was detected only once. This rearrangement joins TRBV30 to TRBJ2-6, with 11 nucleotides matching TRBD1. The trim removed 6 bases at V and 0 bases at J, leaving 1 base unmatched. From germline, CDR1 is GTSNPN and CDR2 SVGIG (reference sequence). This CDR3 region has 15 residues. The CDR3 is CACGTGGSGANVLTF. In DNA form, the CDR3 reads TGTGCCTGCGGGACAGGGGGCTCTGGGGCCAACGTCCTGACTTTC.

The J gene is TRBJ2-7, the V gene TRBV5-1; D perhaps matches TRBD2 (6 bases). Germline V lookup: CDR1 SGHRS, CDR2 YFSETQ. Trimming shortened V by 4 bases and J by 4 bases, and 9 bases separated the two germline ends. The CDR3 contains 12 residues. The CDR3 protein is CASSTGTYEQYF. In DNA form, the CDR3 reads TGCGCCAGCAGCACCGGGACTTACGAGCAGTACTTC. Combining the CDR3 with reference TRBV5-1 and TRBJ2-7 gives the whole variable domain KAGVTQTPRYLIKTRGQQVTLSCSPISGHRSVSWYQQTPGQGLQFLFEYFSETQRNKGNFPGRFSGRQFSNSRSEMNVSTLELGDSALYLCASSTGTYEQYFGPGTRLTVT.

The chain recombines TRBV3-1 (or the pseudogene TRBV3-2) with TRBJ2-7, with D perhaps TRBD1 (6 bases). Germline CDR1 LGHDT, CDR2 YNNKEL (reference sequence). The ends were cut back, 3 bases at V and 6 bases at J, with 15 bases in the middle. The length of the CDR3 is 14 residues. This CDR3 reads CASSQVSGVAEQYF. CDR3 in DNA: TGTGCCAGCAGCCAGGTCTCAGGGGTCGCCGAGCAGTACTTC.

This chain connects TRBV14 to TRBJ1-1; TRBD1 matches at 12 bases. CDR3 length: 18 residues. CDR1 is SGHDN and CDR2 is FVKESK in the germline V gene. Trimming removed 6 bases from V and 3 bases from J; junction bases left unmatched: 14. Here the CDR3 DNA reads TGTGCCAGCAGTCCACCGGGACAGGGGGCGTATTGGGACACTGAAGCTTTCTTT. This codes for CASSPPGQGAYWDTEAFF.

The chain is built from TRBV2 and TRBJ1-1, with TRBD1 matching over 10 bases. Germline values: CDR1 SNHLY, CDR2 FYNNEI. CDR3 length equals 15 residues. Trimming cost V 6 bases and J 5 bases; bases outside gene matches: 9. The DNA for the CDR3 is TGTGCCAGCAGCTTCGACAGGGGGCGCGGAACTGAAGCTTTCTTT. As protein: CASSFDRGRGTEAFF.

The chain combines TRBV19 with TRBJ2-1, with 12 bases lining up with TRBD1. This CDR3 has 15 residues. Germline V lookup: CDR1 LNHDA, CDR2 SQIVND (reference sequence). V dropped 11 bases and J dropped 2; count of bases not matched to a gene: 7. CDR3 sequence (DNA): TGTGCCGGCTCGGGGACAGGGGGCCCCTACAATGAGCAGTTCTTC. Protein product: CAGSGTGGPYNEQFF.

The V and J genes are TRBV30 and TRBJ2-7; 9 nucleotides agree with TRBD1. The V and J ends lost 0 bases and 7 bases, in that order; junction bases with no gene match: 7. The CDR3 length is 14 residues. Germline V CDR1 and CDR2: GTSNPN, SVGIG (reference sequence). In nucleotides, the CDR3 is TGTGCCTGGAGTGTCGCGGGACAGGGAGGTGAGCAGTACTTC. Its protein is CAWSVAGQGGEQYF.

V usage is TRBV24-1 and J usage is TRBJ2-2; the match to TRBD2 covers 11 bases. Per the germline V gene, CDR1 is KGHDR and CDR2 is SFDVKD. V dropped 6 bases and J dropped 4; count of bases not matched to a gene: 6. The CDR3 has 16 residues. The CDR3 reads CATSTLAGAVTGELFF. CDR3 in DNA: TGTGCCACCAGTACACTAGCGGGGGCCGTCACCGGGGAGCTGTTTTTT.

This rearrangement joins TRBV27 to TRBJ1-4; D unresolved. Per germline, CDR1 MNHEY and CDR2 SMNVEV (reference sequence). V was clipped by 5 bases and J by 0 bases, with 19 bases between them. The CDR3 sequence is 18 residues long. CDR3 residues: CASSPQVTTYSTNEKLFF. CDR3 in DNA: TGTGCCAGCAGTCCTCAGGTTACGACCTACTCAACTAATGAAAAACTGTTTTTT. Full variable domain (outside the CDR3, taken from reference TRBV27 and TRBJ1-4): EAQVTQNPRYLITVTGKKLTVTCSQNMNHEYMSWYRQDPGLGLRQIYYSMNVEVTDKGDVPEGYKVSRKEKRNFPLILESPSPNQTSLYFCASSPQVTTYSTNEKLFFGSGTQLSVL.